One sample yielded the 2 T cell receptor beta chains listed below, sequenced in a study of regulatory T cells in long-lasting Graves disease. Arm-PCR of CDR3 regions with iRepertoire HTBI primers generated TCR beta libraries. MiXCR was run by TCRdb on the multiplex PCR reads, yielding one entry per CDR3 protein. Of approximately 230,000 distinct CDR3 sequences in the sample, 15% to 20% were seen once. This sample's time point: newly diagnosed GD, antithyroid drugs for less than 3 months. PBMCs were the source of the RNA used for TCR sequencing. The sample was peripheral blood mononuclear cells (PBMCs), taken at new diagnosis, from a patient treated with antithyroid drugs. The receptors come from a female donor with Graves disease.

This clonotype was seen a handful of times. A read error is possible here, since a much larger clone lies one base away. The chain links TRBV27 to TRBJ1-6; no firm D call. The CDR3 covers 13 residues. Looked up from germline, CDR1 is MNHEY and CDR2 is SMNVEV (reference sequence). CDR3 region: CASSPWDNPPLHF. As DNA, the CDR3 is TGTGCCAGCTCGCCATGGGATAATCCACCCCTCCACTTT.

The V gene is TRBV28, the J gene TRBJ2-1; TRBD1 matches at 7 bases. Germline trimming cut 2 bases from V and 6 bases from J; bases unmatched to any gene: 1. Germline CDR1 and CDR2: MDHEN and SYDVKM. This CDR3 contains 13 residues. The CDR3 sequence: CASSLEGANEQFF. For the CDR3, the DNA is TGTGCCAGCAGTTTAGAGGGGGCCAATGAGCAGTTCTTC.